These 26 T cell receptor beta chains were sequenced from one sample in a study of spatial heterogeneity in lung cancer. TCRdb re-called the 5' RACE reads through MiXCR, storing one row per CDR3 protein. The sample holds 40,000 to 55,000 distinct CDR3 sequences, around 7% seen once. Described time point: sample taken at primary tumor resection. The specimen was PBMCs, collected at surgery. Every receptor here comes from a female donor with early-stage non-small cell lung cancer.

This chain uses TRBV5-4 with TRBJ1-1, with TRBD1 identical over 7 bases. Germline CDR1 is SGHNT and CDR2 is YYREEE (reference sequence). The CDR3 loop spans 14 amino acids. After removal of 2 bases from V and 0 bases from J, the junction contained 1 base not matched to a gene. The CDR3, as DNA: TGTGCCAGCAGCTTCCAGGGGGTGAACACTGAAGCTTTCTTT. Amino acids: CASSFQGVNTEAFF. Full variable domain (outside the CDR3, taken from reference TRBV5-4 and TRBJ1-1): ETGVTQSPTHLIKTRGQQVTLRCSSQSGHNTVSWYQQALGQGPQFIFQYYREEENGRGNFPPRFSGLQFPNYSSELNVNALELDDSALYLCASSFQGVNTEAFFGQGTRLTVV.

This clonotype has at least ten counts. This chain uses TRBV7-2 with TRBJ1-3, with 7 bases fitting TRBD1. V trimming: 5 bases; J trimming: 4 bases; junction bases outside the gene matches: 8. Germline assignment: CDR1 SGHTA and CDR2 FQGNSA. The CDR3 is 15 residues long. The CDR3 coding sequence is TGTGCCAGCAGCGGGGGACAGCTGGGAGGAAACACCATATATTTT. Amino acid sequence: CASSGGQLGGNTIYF.

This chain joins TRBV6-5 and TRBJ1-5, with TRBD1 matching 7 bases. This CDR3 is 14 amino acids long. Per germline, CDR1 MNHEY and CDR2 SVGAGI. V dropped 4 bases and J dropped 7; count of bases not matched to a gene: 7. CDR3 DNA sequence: TGTGCCAGCAGTTCCATACAGGGGCGACAGCCCCAGCATTTT. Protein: CASSSIQGRQPQHF.

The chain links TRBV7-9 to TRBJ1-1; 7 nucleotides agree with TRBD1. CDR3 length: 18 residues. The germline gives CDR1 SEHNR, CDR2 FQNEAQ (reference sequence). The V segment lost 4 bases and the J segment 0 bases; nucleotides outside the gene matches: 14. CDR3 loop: CASSSSYRGRSMNTEAFF. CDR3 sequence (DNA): TGTGCCAGCAGCTCCTCGTACAGGGGTAGGTCTATGAACACTGAAGCTTTCTTT.

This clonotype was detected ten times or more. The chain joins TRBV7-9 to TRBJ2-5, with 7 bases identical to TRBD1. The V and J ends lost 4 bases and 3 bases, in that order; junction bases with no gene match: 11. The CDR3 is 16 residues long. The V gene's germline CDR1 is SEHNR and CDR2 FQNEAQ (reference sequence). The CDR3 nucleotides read TGTGCCAGCAGCTCCCCCCTCGGGACAGAAAAAGAGACCCAGTACTTC. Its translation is CASSSPLGTEKETQYF.

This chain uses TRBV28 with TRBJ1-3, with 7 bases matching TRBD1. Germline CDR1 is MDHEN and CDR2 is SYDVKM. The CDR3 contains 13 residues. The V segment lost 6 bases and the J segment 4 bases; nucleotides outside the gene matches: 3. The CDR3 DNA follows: TGTGCCAGCAGAAGGGGGCCCGGAAACACCATATATTTT. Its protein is CASRRGPGNTIYF.

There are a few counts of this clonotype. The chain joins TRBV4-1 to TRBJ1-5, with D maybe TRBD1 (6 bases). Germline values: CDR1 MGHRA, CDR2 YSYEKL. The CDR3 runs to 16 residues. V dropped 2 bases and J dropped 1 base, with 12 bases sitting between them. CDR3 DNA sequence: TGCGCCAGCAGCCAAACGATTACAGGGAGCAATCAGCCCCAGCATTTT. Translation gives CASSQTITGSNQPQHF.

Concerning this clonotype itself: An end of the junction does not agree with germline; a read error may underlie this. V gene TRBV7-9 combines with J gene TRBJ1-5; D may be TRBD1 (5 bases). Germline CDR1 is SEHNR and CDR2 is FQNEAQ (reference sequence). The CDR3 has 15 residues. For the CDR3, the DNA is TGTGTCAGCAGCTCAACAGCCTCGGACACTCAGCCCCAGCATTTT. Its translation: CVSSSTASDTQPQHF.

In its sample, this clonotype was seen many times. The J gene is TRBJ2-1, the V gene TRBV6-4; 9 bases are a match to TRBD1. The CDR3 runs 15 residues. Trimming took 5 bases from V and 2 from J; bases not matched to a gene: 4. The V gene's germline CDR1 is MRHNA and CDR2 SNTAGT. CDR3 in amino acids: CASSLQGAAYNEQFF. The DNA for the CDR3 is TGTGCCAGCAGTTTACAGGGGGCGGCCTACAATGAGCAGTTCTTC.

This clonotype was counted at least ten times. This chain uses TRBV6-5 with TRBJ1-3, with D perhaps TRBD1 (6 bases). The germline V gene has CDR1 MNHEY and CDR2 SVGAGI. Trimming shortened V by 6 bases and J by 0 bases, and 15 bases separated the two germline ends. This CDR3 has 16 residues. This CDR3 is CASSPGQGFSGNTIYF. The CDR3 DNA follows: TGTGCCAGCAGCCCGGGGCAGGGGTTCTCTGGAAACACCATATATTTT.

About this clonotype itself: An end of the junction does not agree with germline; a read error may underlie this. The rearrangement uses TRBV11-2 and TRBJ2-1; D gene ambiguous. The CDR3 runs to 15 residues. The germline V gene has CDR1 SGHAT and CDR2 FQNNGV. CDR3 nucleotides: TGTGCCAGCAGCTTAGCCCAGTATTCCTACAATGAGCAGCTCTTC. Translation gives CASSLAQYSYNEQLF.

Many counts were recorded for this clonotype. The CDR3, as DNA: TGCGCCAGCAGCTCAGACAGGGTCTTATTGAACACTGAAGCTTTCTTT. Its translation: CASSSDRVLLNTEAFF. J is TRBJ1-1 and V is TRBV5-1; 7 bases map to TRBD1. Germline lookup yields CDR1 SGHRS and CDR2 YFSETQ. CDR3 length: 16 amino acids. V lost 3 bases and J lost 0; bases outside the gene matches: 8.

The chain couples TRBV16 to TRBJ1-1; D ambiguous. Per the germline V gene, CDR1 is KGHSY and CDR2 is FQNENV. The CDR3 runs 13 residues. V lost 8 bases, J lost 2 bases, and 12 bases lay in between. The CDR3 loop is CASVGRINTEAFF. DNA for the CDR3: TGTGCCAGCGTCGGACGGATAAACACTGAAGCTTTCTTT.

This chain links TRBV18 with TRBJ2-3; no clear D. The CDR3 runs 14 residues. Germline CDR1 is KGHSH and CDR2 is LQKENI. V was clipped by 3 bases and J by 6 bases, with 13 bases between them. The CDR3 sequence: CASSPTTLHDTQYF. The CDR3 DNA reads TGTGCCAGCTCACCCACGACCCTGCATGATACGCAGTATTTT.

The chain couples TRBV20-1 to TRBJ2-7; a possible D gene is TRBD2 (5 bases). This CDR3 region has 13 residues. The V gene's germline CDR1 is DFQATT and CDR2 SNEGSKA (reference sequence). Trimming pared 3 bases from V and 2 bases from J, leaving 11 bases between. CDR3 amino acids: CSARTTHAYEQYF. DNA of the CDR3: TGCAGTGCTAGGACTACGCACGCCTACGAGCAGTACTTC.

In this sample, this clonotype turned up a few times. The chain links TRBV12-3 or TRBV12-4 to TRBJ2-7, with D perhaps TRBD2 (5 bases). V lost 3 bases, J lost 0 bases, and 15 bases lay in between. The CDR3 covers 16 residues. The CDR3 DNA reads TGTGCCAGCAGTTTTGGCGGGCAGGTCTTCTCCTACGAGCAGTACTTC. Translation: CASSFGGQVFSYEQYF.

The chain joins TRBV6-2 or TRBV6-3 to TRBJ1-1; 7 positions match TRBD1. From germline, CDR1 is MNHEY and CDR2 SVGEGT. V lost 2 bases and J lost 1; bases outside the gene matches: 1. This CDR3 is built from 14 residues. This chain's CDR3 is CASSYRQGNTEAFF. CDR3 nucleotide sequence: TGTGCCAGCAGTTACCGACAGGGGAACACTGAAGCTTTCTTT.

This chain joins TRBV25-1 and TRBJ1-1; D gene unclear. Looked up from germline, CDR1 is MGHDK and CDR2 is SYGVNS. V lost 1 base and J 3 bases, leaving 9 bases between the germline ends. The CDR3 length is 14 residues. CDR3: CASSESLGDTEAFF. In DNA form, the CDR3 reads TGTGCCAGCAGTGAATCCCTGGGAGACACTGAAGCTTTCTTT.

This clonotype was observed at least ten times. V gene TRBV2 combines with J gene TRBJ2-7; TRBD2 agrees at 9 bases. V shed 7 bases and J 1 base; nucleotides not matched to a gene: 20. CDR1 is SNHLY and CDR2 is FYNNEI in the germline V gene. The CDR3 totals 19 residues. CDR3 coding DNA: TGTGCCAGCAAGGAGTTGGGACTAGCCCCCGATCGGGGGTCCTACGAGCAGTACTTC. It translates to CASKELGLAPDRGSYEQYF. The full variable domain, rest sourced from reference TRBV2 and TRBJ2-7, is EPEVTQTPSHQVTQMGQEVILRCVPISNHLYFYWYRQILGQKVEFLVSFYNNEISEKSEIFDDQFSVERPDGSNFTLKIRSTKLEDSAMYFCASKELGLAPDRGSYEQYFGPGTRLTVT.

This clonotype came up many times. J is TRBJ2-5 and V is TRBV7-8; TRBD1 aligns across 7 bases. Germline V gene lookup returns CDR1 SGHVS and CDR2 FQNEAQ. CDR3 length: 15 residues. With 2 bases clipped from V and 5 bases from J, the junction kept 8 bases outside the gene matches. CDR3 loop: CASSLTDRLSETQYF. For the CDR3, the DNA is TGTGCCAGCAGCTTAACGGACAGGCTTTCGGAGACCCAGTACTTC.

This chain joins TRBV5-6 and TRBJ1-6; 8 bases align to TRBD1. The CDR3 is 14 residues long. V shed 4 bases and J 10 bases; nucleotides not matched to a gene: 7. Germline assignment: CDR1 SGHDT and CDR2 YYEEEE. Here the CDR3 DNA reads TGTGCCAGCAGCCTCAGGGGGCGCGACTCACCCCTCCACTTT. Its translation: CASSLRGRDSPLHF.

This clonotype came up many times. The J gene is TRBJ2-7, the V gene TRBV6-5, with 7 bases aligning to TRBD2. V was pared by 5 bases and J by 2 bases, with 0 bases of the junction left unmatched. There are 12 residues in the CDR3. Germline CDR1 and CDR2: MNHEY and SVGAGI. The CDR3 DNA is TGTGCCAGCAGTCGGGGGGCCTACGAGCAGTACTTC. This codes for CASSRGAYEQYF.

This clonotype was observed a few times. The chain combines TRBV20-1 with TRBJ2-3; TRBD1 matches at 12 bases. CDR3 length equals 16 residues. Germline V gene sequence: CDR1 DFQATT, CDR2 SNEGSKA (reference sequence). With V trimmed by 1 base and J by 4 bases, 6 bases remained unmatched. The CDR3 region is CSARVGTGGWADTQYF. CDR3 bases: TGCAGTGCTAGAGTGGGGACAGGGGGCTGGGCAGATACGCAGTATTTT.

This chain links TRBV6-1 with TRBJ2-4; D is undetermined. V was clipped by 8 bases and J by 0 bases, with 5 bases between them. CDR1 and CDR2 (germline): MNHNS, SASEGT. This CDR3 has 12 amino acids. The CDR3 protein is CASAVAKNIQYF. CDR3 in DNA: TGTGCCAGCGCCGTAGCCAAAAACATTCAGTACTTC.

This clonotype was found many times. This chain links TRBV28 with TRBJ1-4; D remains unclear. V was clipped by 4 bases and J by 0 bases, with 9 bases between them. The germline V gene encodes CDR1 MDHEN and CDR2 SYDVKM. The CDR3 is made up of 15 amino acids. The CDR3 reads CASSSMYATNEKLFF. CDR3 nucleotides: TGTGCCAGCAGTTCCATGTATGCAACTAATGAAAAACTGTTTTTT.

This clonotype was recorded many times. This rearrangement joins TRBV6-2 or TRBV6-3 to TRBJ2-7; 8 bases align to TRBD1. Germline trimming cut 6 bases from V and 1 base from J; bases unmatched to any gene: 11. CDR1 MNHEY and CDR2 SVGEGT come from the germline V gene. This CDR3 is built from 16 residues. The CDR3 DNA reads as TGTGCCAGCAGACCAGGATTGCGGACAGGGTCCTACGAGCAGTACTTC. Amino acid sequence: CASRPGLRTGSYEQYF.